The 27 T cell receptor beta chains given below trace back to one sample, sequenced in a study of identical twins. Each CDR3 protein gets one entry after TCRdb re-called the 5' RACE reads with MiXCR. The sample has nearly 250,000 distinct CDR3 sequences, about 7% seen once. The sample was also linked to a second study, of yellow fever vaccine responses in identical twins.

The specimen sequenced was memory (CD45RO+) T cells sorted from blood. These TCRs come from a woman between 18 and 30 years old in good health.

This sequence joins TRBV5-1 and TRBJ2-6, with D hard to call. CDR3 length: 15 amino acids. Germline assignment: CDR1 SGHRS and CDR2 YFSETQ. Between the trimmed V and J ends, which lost 6 bases and 3 bases, there was a span of 13 bases. The CDR3 sequence is CASTPWAYGANVLTF. The CDR3 nucleotides read TGCGCCAGCACCCCTTGGGCGTATGGGGCCAACGTCCTGACTTTC. Together with reference TRBV5-1 and TRBJ2-6, the CDR3 gives the full variable domain: KAGVTQTPRYLIKTRGQQVTLSCSPISGHRSVSWYQQTPGQGLQFLFEYFSETQRNKGNFPGRFSGRQFSNSRSEMNVSTLELGDSALYLCASTPWAYGANVLTFGAGSRLTVL.

This clonotype was seen a handful of times. The V gene is TRBV7-8, the J gene TRBJ2-1; 9 nucleotides line up with TRBD2. CDR1 is SGHVS, CDR2 FQNEAQ, per germline. The length of the CDR3 is 14 residues. The J segment lost 8 bases and the V segment lost 10 bases, leaving 12 bases of the junction unmatched. The CDR3 here is CAIRGGGASDEQFF. The CDR3 DNA follows: TGTGCCATCCGAGGCGGGGGGGCGAGCGATGAGCAGTTCTTC.

The chain recombines TRBV6-6 with TRBJ1-5; no clear D. The CDR3 sequence is 11 residues long. CDR1 MNHNY and CDR2 SVGAGI come from the germline V gene (reference sequence). The V end lost 6 bases, the J end lost 11 bases, and 11 bases lay between the germline ends. For the CDR3, the DNA is TGTGCCAGCAGAGGGCGTGAGACCCAGCATTTT. Its protein product is CASRGRETQHF.

This clonotype has only a few counts. This chain connects TRBV14 to TRBJ1-1; the D is unclear. Germline V gene lookup returns CDR1 SGHDN and CDR2 FVKESK. The CDR3 loop spans 15 amino acids. V shed 1 base and J shed 1 base, with 10 bases lying between them. CDR3: CASSQAGNWNTEAFF. The DNA of the CDR3 is TGTGCCAGCAGCCAAGCTGGGAATTGGAACACTGAAGCTTTCTTT.

This clonotype was detected ten times or more. The V gene is TRBV6-2 or TRBV6-3, the J gene TRBJ2-7; 9 positions agree with TRBD2. The CDR3 runs to 16 residues. Germline loops: CDR1 MNHEY, CDR2 SVGEGT. After removal of 6 bases from V and 3 bases from J, the junction contained 12 bases not matched to a gene. Here the CDR3 DNA reads TGTGCCAGCAGAAAGGCTGGGACTAGCACCTACTACGAGCAGTACTTC. It is translated as CASRKAGTSTYYEQYF.

CDR3 region: CSVALWGSSYEQYF. For the CDR3, the DNA is TGCAGCGTAGCCCTTTGGGGGAGCTCCTACGAGCAGTACTTC. This chain joins TRBV29-1 and TRBJ2-7, with D possibly being TRBD1 or TRBD2 (5 bases each). V was cut by 6 bases and J by 0 bases, with 15 bases left in between. From germline, CDR1 is SQVTM and CDR2 ANQGSEA. The CDR3 runs to 14 residues.

This clonotype has at least ten counts. V gene TRBV20-1 combines with J gene TRBJ2-1; D is undetermined. The CDR3 totals 11 residues. V was cut by 1 base and J by 6 bases, with 4 bases left in between. Germline lookup yields CDR1 DFQATT and CDR2 SNEGSKA (reference sequence). The CDR3: CSARVVNEQFF. The CDR3 bases are TGCAGTGCTAGAGTCGTCAATGAGCAGTTCTTC.

This clonotype showed up many times. J is TRBJ2-2 and V is TRBV27, with 10 bases identical to TRBD2. The CDR3 is 14 residues long. Germline-derived CDR1 and CDR2 are MNHEY and SMNVEV (reference sequence). The J segment lost 5 bases and the V segment lost 5 bases, leaving 2 bases of the junction unmatched. This chain's CDR3 is CASSRAGGTGELFF. Written as DNA, the CDR3 is TGTGCCAGCAGTCGAGCGGGGGGGACCGGGGAGCTGTTTTTT.

This chain links TRBV4-2 with TRBJ2-1; perhaps TRBD1 as D (5 bases). CDR1 and CDR2 (germline): LGHNA, YNFKEQ. The CDR3 has 15 residues. Trimming took off 0 bases at V and 3 bases at J, with 9 bases between the two ends. In DNA form, the CDR3 reads TGTGCCAGCAGCCAAGACAGGGCGGTCTACAATGAGCAGTTCTTC. It codes for CASSQDRAVYNEQFF.

This clonotype came up many times. The V call is TRBV21-1, the J call TRBJ1-1; the tabulated D call, TRBD1, remains unverified against the DNA. TRBV21-1 has pseudogene status. The CDR3 covers 14 residues. CDR3 protein: CASSKAPSGAKAFF. For the CDR3, the DNA is TGTGCCAGCAGCAAAGCGCCTTCGGGGGCTAAAGCTTTCTTT.

This clonotype was counted many times. The V and J genes are TRBV12-3 or TRBV12-4 and TRBJ2-5; maybe TRBD1 (6 bases). This CDR3 has 13 residues. V lost 8 bases, J lost 3 bases, and 13 bases lay in between. CDR3 DNA sequence: TGTGCCAGCGGGAACAGGGCCGAAGAGACCCAGTACTTC. Its protein product is CASGNRAEETQYF.

This clonotype came up a few times. The chain is built from TRBV28 and TRBJ1-1; possible D gene TRBD1, 6 bases. Germline V lookup: CDR1 MDHEN, CDR2 SYDVKM. Trimming took off 10 bases at V and 5 bases at J, with 17 bases between the two ends. The CDR3 is 13 amino acids. CDR3 DNA: TGTGCCACCAGAAGTCAGGGGAGGACTGAAGCTTTCTTT. This codes for CATRSQGRTEAFF.

This clonotype came up many times. The V call is TRBV15, the J call TRBJ1-2, with 8 bases lining up with TRBD1. Losses at the gene ends were 8 bases for V and 2 bases for J; bases not matched to a gene: 4. CDR1 LNHNV and CDR2 YYDKDF come from the germline V gene (reference sequence). The CDR3 totals 13 residues. CDR3 sequence reads: CATGQGLNYGYTF. CDR3 DNA sequence: TGTGCCACCGGACAGGGATTGAACTATGGCTACACCTTC.

This chain's CDR3 is CASRIPPVGQSSSYNSPLHF. Here the CDR3 DNA reads TGTGCCAGCAGGATCCCTCCCGTGGGACAGAGTAGCTCCTATAATTCACCCCTCCACTTT. This chain joins TRBV12-3 or TRBV12-4 and TRBJ1-6, with 7 bases identical to TRBD1. Trimming cost V 6 bases and J 0 bases; bases outside gene matches: 17. The CDR3 is made up of 20 amino acids.

The CDR3 region has the DNA TGTGCCAGCAGCGCGACAGGCCCCTACAATGAGCAGTTCTTC. It yields the protein CASSATGPYNEQFF. The genes are TRBV9 and TRBJ2-1; D perhaps matches TRBD1 (6 bases). Deletions cut 3 bases from V and 2 bases from J, with 9 bases between. Germline values: CDR1 SGDLS, CDR2 YYNGEE. This CDR3 has 14 amino acids.

This clonotype was counted a few times. The V gene is TRBV29-1, the J gene TRBJ1-1, with D hard to call. CDR3 length: 12 amino acids. Germline CDR1 and CDR2: SQVTM and ANQGSEA. V lost 7 bases, J lost 5 bases, and 14 bases lay in between. CDR3 nucleotide sequence: TGCAGCGAGCAGAGACCGGGAACTGAAGCTTTCTTT. This codes for CSEQRPGTEAFF.

The J gene is TRBJ2-1, the V gene TRBV7-9; TRBD1 agrees at 7 bases. The V segment lost 2 bases and the J segment 4 bases; nucleotides outside the gene matches: 5. The CDR3 sequence is 15 residues long. Germline V gene data show CDR1 as SEHNR and CDR2 as FQNEAQ (reference sequence). Here the CDR3 DNA reads TGTGCCAGCAGCTTAACTAGGACAGGATACAATGAGCAGTTCTTC. This codes for CASSLTRTGYNEQFF. The full variable domain, with the rest looked up from reference TRBV7-9 and TRBJ2-1, is DTGVSQNPRHKITKRGQNVTFRCDPISEHNRLYWYRQTLGQGPEFLTYFQNEAQLEKSRLLSDRFSAERPKGSFSTLEIQRTEQGDSAMYLCASSLTRTGYNEQFFGPGTRLTVL.

This clonotype was recorded a few times. CDR3 sequence: CASSFDPTGLSGDTQYF. For the CDR3, the DNA is TGTGCCAGCAGCTTCGATCCGACAGGCTTGTCAGGAGATACGCAGTATTTT. The J gene is TRBJ2-3, the V gene TRBV7-9, with D tentatively TRBD1 (6 bases). This CDR3 spans 17 amino acids. From germline, CDR1 is SEHNR and CDR2 FQNEAQ (reference sequence). With 3 bases removed from V and 5 bases from J, the gap between germline ends came to 21 bases.

This clonotype has just a few counts. The chain uses TRBV10-3 and TRBJ1-1, with TRBD1 as a possible D gene (6 bases). Germline CDR1 and CDR2: ENHRY and SYGVKD. The ends were cut back, 6 bases at V and 0 bases at J, with 14 bases in the middle. This CDR3 spans 15 amino acids. The CDR3: CAIRPGQTMNTEAFF. CDR3 DNA: TGTGCCATCAGACCGGGACAAACCATGAACACTGAAGCTTTCTTT.

This clonotype was counted ten times or more. The rearrangement links TRBV12-3 or TRBV12-4 to TRBJ2-1; D might be TRBD2 (6 bases). Deletions cut 3 bases from V and 4 bases from J, with 10 bases between. The CDR3 is 14 residues long. CDR3 coding DNA: TGTGCCAGCAGTTTCGGCGGGAAATACAATGAGCAGTTCTTC. Encoded protein: CASSFGGKYNEQFF.

The sample holds a few counts of this clonotype. This chain uses TRBV3-1 with TRBJ2-1, with 8 nucleotides matching TRBD1. This CDR3 is built from 13 residues. V lost 2 bases and J lost 8; bases outside the gene matches: 2. CDR1 and CDR2 from the germline V gene are LGHDT and YNNKEL (reference sequence). CDR3 in amino acids: CASSQLDRDEQFF. CDR3 DNA sequence: TGTGCCAGCAGCCAATTGGACAGGGATGAGCAGTTCTTC.

A few counts support this clonotype. The gene calls are TRBV6-2 or TRBV6-3 and TRBJ1-1; D is undetermined. The germline V gene has CDR1 MNHEY and CDR2 SVGEGT. The CDR3 sequence is 17 residues long. With 4 bases removed from V and 1 base from J, the gap between germline ends came to 19 bases. CDR3 DNA: TGTGCCAGCAGTTCGGGAAACGGTGGAGGAGCGAACACTGAAGCTTTCTTT. Its translation: CASSSGNGGGANTEAFF.

This chain connects TRBV2 to TRBJ1-2, with D unresolved. The CDR3 loop spans 12 amino acids. Trimming took off 4 bases at V and 4 bases at J, with 7 bases between the two ends. Germline-derived CDR1 and CDR2 are SNHLY and FYNNEI. DNA of the CDR3: TGTGCCAGCAGTGCTGCCCTCTATGGCTACACCTTC. As protein: CASSAALYGYTF. The full variable domain, with the rest looked up from reference TRBV2 and TRBJ1-2, is EPEVTQTPSHQVTQMGQEVILRCVPISNHLYFYWYRQILGQKVEFLVSFYNNEISEKSEIFDDQFSVERPDGSNFTLKIRSTKLEDSAMYFCASSAALYGYTFGSGTRLTVV.

This clonotype came up a few times. V and J are TRBV28 and TRBJ2-7; D is undetermined. This CDR3 has 14 amino acids. Trimming cost V 2 bases and J 2 bases, with 10 bases left between them. Germline V gene lookup returns CDR1 MDHEN and CDR2 SYDVKM. The CDR3 loop reads CASSLPDAAYEQYF. The CDR3 DNA follows: TGTGCCAGCAGTTTACCGGACGCCGCCTACGAGCAGTACTTC.

This clonotype occurred a few times. The genes are TRBV2 and TRBJ2-1, with TRBD1 matching 11 bases. Germline V gene data show CDR1 as SNHLY and CDR2 as FYNNEI. The J segment lost 4 bases and the V segment lost 4 bases, leaving 3 bases of the junction unmatched. The CDR3 spans 15 residues. The CDR3 sequence: CASSGDRGSYNEQFF. In DNA form, the CDR3 reads TGTGCCAGCAGTGGGGACAGGGGGTCGTACAATGAGCAGTTCTTC.

This clonotype was counted at least ten times. The V gene is TRBV7-9, the J gene TRBJ1-1; maybe TRBD1 (5 bases). This CDR3 region has 13 residues. The germline V and J ends were trimmed by 5 bases and 1 base, with 8 bases remaining between them. Germline V gene lookup returns CDR1 SEHNR and CDR2 FQNEAQ (reference sequence). This CDR3 is CASSEGRNTEAFF. The CDR3, as DNA: TGTGCCAGCAGCGAGGGACGGAACACTGAAGCTTTCTTT.

A remark on this clonotype: At one of its ends the junction is not consistent with the germline gene, which may arise from a read error. The rearrangement links TRBV5-1 to TRBJ2-5; 11 bases align to TRBD1. Germline V lookup: CDR1 SGHRS, CDR2 YFSETQ. CDR3 length: 16 residues. The CDR3 protein is CDSSLRDRGKVETQYF. The DNA of the CDR3 is TGCGACAGCAGCCTACGGGACAGGGGGAAGGTGGAGACCCAGTACTTC. Full variable domain (missing parts from reference TRBV5-1 and TRBJ2-5): KAGVTQTPRYLIKTRGQQVTLSCSPISGHRSVSWYQQTPGQGLQFLFEYFSETQRNKGNFPGRFSGRQFSNSRSEMNVSTLELGDSALYLCDSSLRDRGKVETQYFGPGTRLLVL.